This passage covers 16 T cell receptor beta chains from one sample sequenced in a study of cytomegalovirus exposure and HLA in healthy donors. This PCR relied on a set of 60 Vbeta primers and 13 Jbeta primers. TCRdb keeps only in-frame clones here, not all; method: immunoSEQ multiplex PCR. The sample has a few hundred thousand clones, roughly 80% seen once. Sequencing used PBMCs. These receptors came from a girl aged 5 to 17 in good health and CMV-seronegative.

The chain links TRBV25-1 to TRBJ1-5, with D perhaps matching TRBD1 (5 bases). Germline CDR1 is MGHDK and CDR2 is SYGVNS. The CDR3 is 12 amino acids. The V and J ends lost 6 bases and 6 bases respectively, with 9 bases between them. The CDR3 coding sequence is TGTGCCAGCAGCGGGGGGTCTCAGCCCCAGCATTTT. Its translation: CASSGGSQPQHF.

Remarks on this clone: The sample contains more than one DNA sequence encoding this CDR3. V gene TRBV18 combines with J gene TRBJ2-5; TRBD1 matches 8 bases. V was clipped by 2 bases and J by 2 bases; unmatched bases: 1. Germline V gene data show CDR1 as KGHSH and CDR2 as LQKENI. The CDR3 loop spans 14 amino acids. CDR3 DNA sequence: TGTGCCAGCTCACCAACAGGGGGACAAGAGACCCAGTACTTC. Protein: CASSPTGGQETQYF.

This rearrangement joins TRBV28 to TRBJ2-5; 11 bases agree with TRBD2. Germline trimming cut 6 bases from V and 2 bases from J; bases unmatched to any gene: 8. Germline values: CDR1 MDHEN, CDR2 SYDVKM. The CDR3 loop spans 16 amino acids. CDR3 loop: CASSLATSGEQETQYF. The CDR3 DNA is TGTGCCAGCAGCTTAGCGACTAGCGGGGAACAAGAGACCCAGTACTTC.

The CDR3 DNA sequence: TGTGCCAGCATGACAGGGTCCCCTAATCAGCCCCAGCATTTT. Amino acids: CASMTGSPNQPQHF. V gene TRBV28 combines with J gene TRBJ1-5; 7 bases agree with TRBD1. J lost 4 bases, V lost 7 bases, and 7 bases had no gene match. The CDR3 has 14 residues. Germline values: CDR1 MDHEN, CDR2 SYDVKM.

The chain combines TRBV5-8 with TRBJ2-5; maybe TRBD1 (5 bases). V lost 3 bases to trimming and J lost 2 bases, with 8 bases between them. This CDR3 region has 13 residues. Per germline, CDR1 SGHTS and CDR2 YDEGEE. Here the CDR3 DNA reads TGTGCCAGCAGCTGGGGCCATCAAGAGACCCAGTACTTC. Its protein product is CASSWGHQETQYF.

This clone was detected a few times. The chain joins TRBV6-5 to TRBJ1-1, with D perhaps matching TRBD1 (5 bases). With 8 bases removed from V and 4 bases from J, the gap between germline ends came to 11 bases. The germline gives CDR1 MNHEY, CDR2 SVGAGI. The CDR3 extends over 12 amino acids. CDR3 residues: CASHGGGTEAFF. The CDR3 nucleotides are TGTGCCAGCCATGGGGGGGGCACTGAAGCTTTCTTT.

The chain recombines TRBV2 with TRBJ2-7; 12 bases map to TRBD2. CDR3 length: 17 residues. The ends lost 0 bases at V and 7 bases at J; junction bases unmatched: 10. CDR1 is SNHLY and CDR2 is FYNNEI in the germline V gene. CDR3 in DNA: TGTGCCAGCAGTGAAGCGCTGCTGGCTAGCGGGGGGGAAGAGCAGTACTTC. Its translation is CASSEALLASGGEEQYF.

In its sample, this clone was seen a few times. The rearrangement joins TRBV19 to TRBJ2-7, with 8 bases lining up with TRBD2. Unmatched junction bases numbered 7, after V lost 1 base and J lost 5 bases. Germline assignment: CDR1 LNHDA and CDR2 SQIVND (reference sequence). CDR3 size: 15 residues. The CDR3 reads CASSIVQREQHEQYF. CDR3 DNA sequence: TGTGCCAGTAGTATAGTGCAGCGGGAGCAGCACGAGCAGTACTTC. The whole variable domain, filled in from reference TRBV19 and TRBJ2-7, reads DGGITQSPKYLFRKEGQNVTLSCEQNLNHDAMYWYRQDPGQGLRLIYYSQIVNDFQKGDIAEGYSVSREKKESFPLTVTSAQKNPTAFYLCASSIVQREQHEQYFGPGTRLTVT.

The genes are TRBV29-1 and TRBJ1-4, with 7 positions matching TRBD1. Germline lookup yields CDR1 SQVTM and CDR2 ANQGSEA. This CDR3 is built from 12 residues. The trim removed 4 bases at V and 10 bases at J, leaving 6 bases unmatched. In DNA form, the CDR3 reads TGCAGCGTTGGGGACAGCGCGGTAAAACTGTTTTTT. It is translated as CSVGDSAVKLFF. The variable domain in full, completed from reference TRBV29-1 and TRBJ1-4, reads SAVISQKPSRDICQRGTSLTIQCQVDSQVTMMFWYRQQPGQSLTLIATANQGSEATYESGFVIDKFPISRPNLTFSTLTVSNMSPEDSSIYLCSVGDSAVKLFFGSGTQLSVL.

V is TRBV6-6 and J is TRBJ1-4; 8 bases agree with TRBD1. J gave up 7 bases and V 4 bases, and 5 bases lay outside the gene matches. Germline V gene data show CDR1 as MNHNY and CDR2 as SVGAGI (reference sequence). The length of the CDR3 is 14 residues. The CDR3 reads CASSSHTGGEKLFF. For the CDR3, the DNA is TGTGCCAGCAGTTCCCATACAGGGGGTGAAAAACTGTTTTTT.

V is TRBV7-5 and J is TRBJ1-2. TRBV7-5 is noted as a pseudogene. The CDR3 length is 17 residues. In DNA form, the CDR3 reads TGTGCCAGAAGCTTAGGGATTGGAGAGGGCTGCGGCTATGGCTACACCTTC. It codes for CARSLGIGEGCGYGYTF.

There are a few counts of this clone. The chain recombines TRBV5-8 with TRBJ2-7, with D maybe TRBD2 (6 bases). V was clipped by 4 bases and J by 4 bases, with 24 bases between them. The length of the CDR3 is 17 residues. Germline lookup yields CDR1 SGHTS and CDR2 YDEGEE. For the CDR3, the DNA is TGTGCCAGCAGCCCGGGACTGAGCCTTGGTCGTCGGTACGAGCAGTACTTC. Translated: CASSPGLSLGRRYEQYF. The full variable domain, with the rest looked up from reference TRBV5-8 and TRBJ2-7, is EAGVTQSPTHLIKTRGQQATLRCSPISGHTSVYWYQQALGLGLQFLLWYDEGEERNRGNFPPRFSGRQFPNYSSELNVNALELEDSALYLCASSPGLSLGRRYEQYFGPGTRLTVT.

As to this clone: The junction and the germline gene differ at one end; a read error may be behind it. V usage is TRBV7-9 and J usage is TRBJ2-7; D may be TRBD2 (6 bases). In germline, CDR1 is SEHNR, CDR2 FQNEAQ (reference sequence). This CDR3 spans 17 amino acids. CDR3 in amino acids: CSSSSNGGARTVYEQYF. CDR3 bases: TGTTCCAGCAGCTCCAATGGCGGGGCAAGGACGGTCTACGAGCAGTACTTC.

This chain links TRBV27 with TRBJ2-1, with 11 bases fitting TRBD1. This CDR3 comprises 15 residues. CDR1 is MNHEY and CDR2 is SMNVEV in the germline V gene (reference sequence). Losses at the gene ends were 4 bases for V and 6 bases for J; bases not matched to a gene: 5. CDR3 in amino acids: CASSSQGTGGNEQFF. CDR3 nucleotides: TGTGCCAGCAGTTCACAAGGGACAGGGGGCAATGAGCAGTTCTTC.

The V call is TRBV7-3, the J call TRBJ2-1; 7 bases agree with TRBD1. The CDR3 is 13 residues long. V lost 4 bases, J lost 10 bases, and 7 bases stayed unmatched. Germline V lookup: CDR1 SGHTA, CDR2 FQGTGA. The CDR3 here is CASSSQGVGEQFF. The DNA for the CDR3 is TGTGCCAGCAGCTCGCAGGGGGTCGGGGAGCAGTTCTTC.

This clone has only a few counts. V and J are TRBV6-5 and TRBJ1-1; TRBD1 is a possible D gene (5 bases). This CDR3 has 15 residues. Germline V gives CDR1 MNHEY, CDR2 SVGAGI. V was trimmed by 4 bases and J by 0 bases, leaving 12 bases between them. The DNA for the CDR3 is TGTGCCAGCAGTTCCCGACAGCTCTTGAACACTGAAGCTTTCTTT. It specifies CASSSRQLLNTEAFF.